The present entry profiles one T cell receptor (beta chain) with its context. It lacks a known antigen. Base qualities are not at hand, and no much larger clone is one base apart. RNA was extracted with the RNeasy kit and roughly 0.45 to 1 ug was reverse transcribed using random hexamers. TCR beta CDR3 regions were amplified with the immunoSEQ multiplex PCR assay covering 54 Vbeta and 13 Jbeta segments. PCR amplification bias was corrected using a synthetic template baseline for primer optimization and computational correction. Under the source paper's analysis protocol: Only productive sequences were kept, with reads annotated to V, D and J genes according to IMGT and analyzed in immunoSEQ Analyzer. Clonality was computed as one minus Shannon entropy normalized by log2 of the number of productive unique sequences. For each patient and control, public and private clones were evaluated among the 100 most prevalent clones. Clones were defined as Susac-specific when absent from the healthy and MS cohorts, from roughly 1,100 published viral clones and from other ImmuneACCESS disease sequences. TCRdb handled the public reads itself, with Q25 trimming in fastp and clone calling in MiXCR, and kept productive beta chains. Every CDR3 protein is listed once, alongside the most common genes and DNA of its rows. TCRdb's processing, not the study's, gives the V and J calls here. The sample records 70,000 or so distinct CDR3 sequences, about 94% of which are singletons. The ten largest clones add up to 0.56% of the sample.

V is pared back by 5 bases and J by 3 bases, with 11 bases lying between the germline termini. CDR1 and CDR2 were assigned from the germline V gene as LGHNA and YSLEER. The CDR3 runs 13 amino acids, cysteine and phenylalanine included. Only the CDR3 DNA stays, 39 bases, in frame from base 1. These data originate in a study of CD8 T cells in Susac syndrome (dated by TCRdb to the late 2010s). Context from the whole study: Whether CD8+ T cell activation and differentiation in Susac syndrome was antigen driven was tested using repertoire sequencing. CD8+ T cell repertoire clonality was compared between eleven to twelve healthy donors, around 14 Susac syndrome patients and 15 multiple sclerosis patients.

Peripheral blood CD8+ and CD4+ T cells from healthy donors, Susac syndrome patients and multiple sclerosis patients were profiled by high-throughput TCR beta sequencing. The multiple sclerosis controls were treatment-naive patients whose relapsing-remitting disease, either stable or active, fulfilled the revised McDonald criteria. Bulk CD8+ and CD4+ T cells were purified by magnetic negative isolation, whereas CD8+ TEMRA cells were enriched by FACS. Blood was drawn into EDTA tubes, processed within 24 hours, and PBMCs were isolated by density gradient centrifugation. PBMCs intended for TCR sequencing were cryopreserved in liquid nitrogen and were subsequently thawed in a 37 degrees C water bath. A purity of at least 90% was achieved for sorted or isolated CD4+, CD8+ and CD8+ TEMRA cells. What the study reported, not specific to this receptor: The number of individuals in the TCR sequencing and HLA analysis was recognized as being relatively small.

The receptor was derived from a human donor with multiple sclerosis. Sequenced input: CD8+ T cells from PBMCs. The chain joins TRBV4-3 to TRBJ2-7; the D segment could be TRBD1, given 6 matching bases. Here the CDR3 is given as CASSIGQFYEQYF. The DNA reads as follows: TGCGCCAGCAGCATCGGACAGTTCTACGAGCAGTACTTC.